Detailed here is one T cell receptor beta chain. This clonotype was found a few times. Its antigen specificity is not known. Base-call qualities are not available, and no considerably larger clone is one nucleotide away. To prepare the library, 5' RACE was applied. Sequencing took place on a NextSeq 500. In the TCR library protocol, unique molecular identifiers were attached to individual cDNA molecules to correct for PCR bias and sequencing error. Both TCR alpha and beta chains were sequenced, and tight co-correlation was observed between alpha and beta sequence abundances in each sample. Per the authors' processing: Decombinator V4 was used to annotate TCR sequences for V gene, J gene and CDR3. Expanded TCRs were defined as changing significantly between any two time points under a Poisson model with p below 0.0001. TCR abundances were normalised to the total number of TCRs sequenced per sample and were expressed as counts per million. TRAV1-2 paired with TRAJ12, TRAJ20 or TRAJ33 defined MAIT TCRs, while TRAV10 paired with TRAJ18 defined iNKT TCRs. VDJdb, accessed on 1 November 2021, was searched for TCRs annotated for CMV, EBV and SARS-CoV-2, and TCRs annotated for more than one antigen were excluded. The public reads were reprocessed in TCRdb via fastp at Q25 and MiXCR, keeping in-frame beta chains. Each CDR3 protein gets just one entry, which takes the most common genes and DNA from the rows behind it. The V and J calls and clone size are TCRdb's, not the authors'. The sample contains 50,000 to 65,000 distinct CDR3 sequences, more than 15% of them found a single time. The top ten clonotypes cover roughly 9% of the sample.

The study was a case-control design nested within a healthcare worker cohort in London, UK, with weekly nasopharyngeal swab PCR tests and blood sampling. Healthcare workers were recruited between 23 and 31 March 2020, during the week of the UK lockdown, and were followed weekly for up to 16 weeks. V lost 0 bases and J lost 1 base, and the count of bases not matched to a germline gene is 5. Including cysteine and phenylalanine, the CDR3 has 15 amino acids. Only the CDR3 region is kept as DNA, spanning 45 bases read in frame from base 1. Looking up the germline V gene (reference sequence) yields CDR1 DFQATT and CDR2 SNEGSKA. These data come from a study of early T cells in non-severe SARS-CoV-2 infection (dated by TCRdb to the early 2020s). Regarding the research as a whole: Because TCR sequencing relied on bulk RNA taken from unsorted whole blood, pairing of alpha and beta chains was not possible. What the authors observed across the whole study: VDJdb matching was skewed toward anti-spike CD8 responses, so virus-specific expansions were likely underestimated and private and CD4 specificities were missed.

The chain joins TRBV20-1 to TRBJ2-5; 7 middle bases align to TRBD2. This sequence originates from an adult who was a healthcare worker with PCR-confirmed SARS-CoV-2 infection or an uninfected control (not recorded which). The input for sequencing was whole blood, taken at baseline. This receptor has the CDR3 CSARDPLAGQETQYF. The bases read TGCAGTGCTAGAGATCCCTTAGCGGGCCAAGAGACCCAGTACTTC.